This TCR beta chain was identified during a study of cytomegalovirus exposure and HLA in healthy donors. The study ran its PCR with 60 Vbeta and 13 Jbeta primers. Generated by immunoSEQ multiplex PCR, the TCRdb table keeps only in-frame clones and is missing some. Among 65,000 to 85,000 clones listed, 65% to 85% were seen once. Sequences were obtained from PBMCs. This clonotype originated in a woman between 35 and 50 years old in good health and CMV-seropositive.

In DNA form, the CDR3 reads TGTGCCAGCAGCCCCGGACAGGGATCTCGCACAGATACGCAGTATTTT. Translating it yields CASSPGQGSRTDTQYF. The chain carries TRBV7-7 and TRBJ2-3; 8 positions match TRBD1. The germline gives CDR1 SSHAT, CDR2 FNYEAQ (reference sequence). The CDR3 sequence is 16 residues long. V gave up 5 bases and J gave up 1 base; unmatched junction bases: 8. Full variable domain (rest looked up from reference TRBV7-7 and TRBJ2-3): GAGVSQSPRYKVTKRGQDVTLRCDPISSHATLYWYQQALGQGPEFLTYFNYEAQPDKSGLPSDRFSAERPEGSISTLTIQRTEQRDSAMYRCASSPGQGSRTDTQYFGPGTRLTVL.